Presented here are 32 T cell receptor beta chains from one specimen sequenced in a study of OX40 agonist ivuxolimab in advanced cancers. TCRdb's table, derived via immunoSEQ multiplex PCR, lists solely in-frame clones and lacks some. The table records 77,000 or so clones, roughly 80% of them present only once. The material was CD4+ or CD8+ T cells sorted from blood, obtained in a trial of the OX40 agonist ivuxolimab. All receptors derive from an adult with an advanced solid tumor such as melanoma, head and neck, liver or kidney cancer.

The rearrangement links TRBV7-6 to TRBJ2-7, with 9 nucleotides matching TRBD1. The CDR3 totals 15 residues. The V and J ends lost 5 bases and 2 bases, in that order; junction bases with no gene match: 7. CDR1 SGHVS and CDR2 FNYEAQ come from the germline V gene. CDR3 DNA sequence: TGTGCCAGCAGCATTGCCGGGACAGGGCCCTACGAGCAGTACTTC. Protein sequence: CASSIAGTGPYEQYF.

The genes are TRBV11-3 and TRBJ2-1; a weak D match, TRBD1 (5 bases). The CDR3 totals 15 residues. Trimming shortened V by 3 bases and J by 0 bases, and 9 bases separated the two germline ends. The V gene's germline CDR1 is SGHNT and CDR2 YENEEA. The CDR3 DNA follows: TGTGCCAGCAGCTTCGACAGCCTCTCCTACAATGAGCAGTTCTTC. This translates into CASSFDSLSYNEQFF.

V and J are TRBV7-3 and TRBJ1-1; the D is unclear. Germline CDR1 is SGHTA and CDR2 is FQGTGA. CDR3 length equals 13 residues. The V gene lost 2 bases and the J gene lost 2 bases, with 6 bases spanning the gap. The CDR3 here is CASSLLINTEAFF. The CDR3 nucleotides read TGTGCCAGCAGCTTACTGATCAACACTGAAGCTTTCTTT. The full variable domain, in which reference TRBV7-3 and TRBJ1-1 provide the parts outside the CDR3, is GAGVSQTPSNKVTEKGKYVELRCDPISGHTALYWYRQSLGQGPEFLIYFQGTGAADDSGLPNDRFFAVRPEGSVSTLKIQRTERGDSAVYLCASSLLINTEAFFGQGTRLTVV.

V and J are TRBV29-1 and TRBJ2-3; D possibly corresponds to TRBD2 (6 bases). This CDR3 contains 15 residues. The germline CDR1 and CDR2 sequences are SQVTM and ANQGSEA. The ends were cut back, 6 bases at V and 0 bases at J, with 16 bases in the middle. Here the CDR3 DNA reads TGCAGCGTCGCTCTAATCGCGGGGAGCACAGATACGCAGTATTTT. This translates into CSVALIAGSTDTQYF.

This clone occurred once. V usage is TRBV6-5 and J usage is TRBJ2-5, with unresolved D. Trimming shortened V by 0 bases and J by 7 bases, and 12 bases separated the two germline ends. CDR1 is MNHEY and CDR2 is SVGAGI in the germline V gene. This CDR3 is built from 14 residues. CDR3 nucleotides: TGTGCCAGCAGTTACTCCCCGGAATTGGGGACCCAGTACTTC. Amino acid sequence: CASSYSPELGTQYF.

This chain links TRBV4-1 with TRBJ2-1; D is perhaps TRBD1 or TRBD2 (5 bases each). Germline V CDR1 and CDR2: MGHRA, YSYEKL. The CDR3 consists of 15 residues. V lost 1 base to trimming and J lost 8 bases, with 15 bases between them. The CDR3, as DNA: TGCGCCAGCAGCCAAGTTGGGACCGACGAGGATGAGCAGTTCTTC. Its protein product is CASSQVGTDEDEQFF.

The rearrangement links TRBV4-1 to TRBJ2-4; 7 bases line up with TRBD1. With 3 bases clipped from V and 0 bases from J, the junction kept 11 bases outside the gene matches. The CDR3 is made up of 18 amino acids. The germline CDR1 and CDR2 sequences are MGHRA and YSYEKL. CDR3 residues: CASSHETGISLAKNIQYF. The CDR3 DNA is TGCGCCAGCAGCCACGAGACAGGGATAAGCCTAGCCAAAAACATTCAGTACTTC.

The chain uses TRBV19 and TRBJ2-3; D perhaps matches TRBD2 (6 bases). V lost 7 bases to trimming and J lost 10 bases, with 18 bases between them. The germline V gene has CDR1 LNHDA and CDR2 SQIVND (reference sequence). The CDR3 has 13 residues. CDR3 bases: TGTGCCAGTACCCATCCCCCGGGAGAATCGCAGTATTTT. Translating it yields CASTHPPGESQYF.

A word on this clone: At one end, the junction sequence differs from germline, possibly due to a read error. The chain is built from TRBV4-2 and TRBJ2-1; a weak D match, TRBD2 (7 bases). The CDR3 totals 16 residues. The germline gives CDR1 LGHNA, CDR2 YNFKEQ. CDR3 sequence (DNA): TGTGCCAGCAGCCAAGAGGCGGGGGCCTCTTTCAATCAGCAGTTCTTC. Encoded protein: CASSQEAGASFNQQFF.

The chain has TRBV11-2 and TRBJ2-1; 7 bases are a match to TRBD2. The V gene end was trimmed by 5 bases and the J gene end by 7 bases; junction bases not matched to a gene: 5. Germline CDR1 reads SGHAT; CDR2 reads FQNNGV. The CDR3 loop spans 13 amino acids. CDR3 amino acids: CASSLGLVNEQFF. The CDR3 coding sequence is TGTGCCAGCAGCCTCGGACTAGTGAATGAGCAGTTCTTC.

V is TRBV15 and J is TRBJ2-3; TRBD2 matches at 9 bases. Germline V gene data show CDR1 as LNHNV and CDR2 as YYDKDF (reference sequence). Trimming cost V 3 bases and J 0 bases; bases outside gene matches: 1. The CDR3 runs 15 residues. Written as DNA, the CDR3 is TGTGCCACCAGCAGTACTAGCGGGAGCACAGATACGCAGTATTTT. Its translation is CATSSTSGSTDTQYF.

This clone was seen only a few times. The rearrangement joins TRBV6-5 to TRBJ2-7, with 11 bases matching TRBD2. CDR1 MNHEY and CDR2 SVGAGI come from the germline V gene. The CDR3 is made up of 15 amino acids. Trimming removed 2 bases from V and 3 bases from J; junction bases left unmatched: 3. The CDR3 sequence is CASSYDLAGGYEQYF. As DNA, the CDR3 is TGTGCCAGCAGTTACGACCTAGCGGGAGGCTACGAGCAGTACTTC.

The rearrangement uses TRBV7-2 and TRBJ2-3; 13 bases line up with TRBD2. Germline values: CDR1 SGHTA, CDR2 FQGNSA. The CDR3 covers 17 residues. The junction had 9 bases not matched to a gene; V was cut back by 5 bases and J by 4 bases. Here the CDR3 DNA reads TGTGCCAGCAGCGGAGGTACTAGCGGGAGGGCCCCAGATACGCAGTATTTT. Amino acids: CASSGGTSGRAPDTQYF.

The CDR3: CASSLDGYGYTF. CDR3 sequence (DNA): TGCGCCAGCAGCTTGGACGGTTATGGCTACACCTTC. The J gene is TRBJ1-2, the V gene TRBV5-1, with D unresolved. The CDR3 has 12 amino acids. Between the trimmed V and J ends, which lost 0 bases and 5 bases, there was a span of 5 bases. CDR1 SGHRS and CDR2 YFSETQ come from the germline V gene.

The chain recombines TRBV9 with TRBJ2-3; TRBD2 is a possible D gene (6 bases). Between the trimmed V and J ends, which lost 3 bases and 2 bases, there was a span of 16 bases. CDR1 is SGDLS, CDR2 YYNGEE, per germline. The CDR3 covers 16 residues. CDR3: CASSADSGLNTDTQYF. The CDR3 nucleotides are TGTGCCAGCAGCGCGGACTCGGGACTCAACACAGATACGCAGTATTTT.

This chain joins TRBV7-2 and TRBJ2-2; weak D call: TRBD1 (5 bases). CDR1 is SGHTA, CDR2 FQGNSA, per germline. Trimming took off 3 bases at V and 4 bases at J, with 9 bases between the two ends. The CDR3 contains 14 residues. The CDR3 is CASSLDTRTGELFF. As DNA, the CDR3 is TGTGCCAGCAGCTTGGACACCCGCACCGGGGAGCTGTTTTTT.

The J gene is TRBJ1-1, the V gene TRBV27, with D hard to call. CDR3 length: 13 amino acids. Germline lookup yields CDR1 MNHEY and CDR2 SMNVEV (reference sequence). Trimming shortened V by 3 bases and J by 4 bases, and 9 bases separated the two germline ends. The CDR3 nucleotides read TGTGCCAGCAGTTTGGACGTCGGCACTGAAGCTTTCTTT. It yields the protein CASSLDVGTEAFF.

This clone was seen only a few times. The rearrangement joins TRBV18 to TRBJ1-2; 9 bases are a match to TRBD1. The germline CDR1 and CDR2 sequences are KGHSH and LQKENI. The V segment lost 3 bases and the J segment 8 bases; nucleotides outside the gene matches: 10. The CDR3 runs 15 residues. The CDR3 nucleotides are TGTGCCAGCTCACCCGGGACAGGGAAGTCGGGCGGCTACACCTTC. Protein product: CASSPGTGKSGGYTF.

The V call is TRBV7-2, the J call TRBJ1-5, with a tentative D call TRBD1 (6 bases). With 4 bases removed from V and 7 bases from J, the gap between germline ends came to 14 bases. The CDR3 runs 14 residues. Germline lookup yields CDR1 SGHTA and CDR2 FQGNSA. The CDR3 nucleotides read TGTGCCAGCAGCTATGGGACACAAGGACAGCCCCAGCATTTT. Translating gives CASSYGTQGQPQHF. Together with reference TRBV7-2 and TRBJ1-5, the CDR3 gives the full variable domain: GAGVSQSPSNKVTEKGKDVELRCDPISGHTALYWYRQSLGQGLEFLIYFQGNSAPDKSGLPSDRFSAERTGGSVSTLTIQRTQQEDSAVYLCASSYGTQGQPQHFGDGTRLSIL.

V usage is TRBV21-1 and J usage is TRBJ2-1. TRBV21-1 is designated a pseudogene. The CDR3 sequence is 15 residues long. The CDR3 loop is CASSKTPSEDNEQFF. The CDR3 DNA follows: TGTGCCAGCAGCAAGACACCCTCAGAGGACAATGAGCAGTTCTTC.

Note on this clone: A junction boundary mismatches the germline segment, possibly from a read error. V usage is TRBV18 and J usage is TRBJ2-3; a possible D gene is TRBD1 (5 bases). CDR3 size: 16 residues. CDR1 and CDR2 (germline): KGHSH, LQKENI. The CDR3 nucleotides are TGTGCCAGCTCCCCACCCCCGAGGACAAACACAGATACGCAGTATTTT. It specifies CASSPPPRTNTDTQYF.

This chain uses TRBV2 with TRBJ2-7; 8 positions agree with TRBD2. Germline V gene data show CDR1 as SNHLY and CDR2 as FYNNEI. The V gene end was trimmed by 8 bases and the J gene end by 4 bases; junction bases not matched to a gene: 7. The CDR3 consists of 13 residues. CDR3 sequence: CASERERVYEQYF. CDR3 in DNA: TGTGCCAGCGAGCGGGAGAGGGTGTACGAGCAGTACTTC.

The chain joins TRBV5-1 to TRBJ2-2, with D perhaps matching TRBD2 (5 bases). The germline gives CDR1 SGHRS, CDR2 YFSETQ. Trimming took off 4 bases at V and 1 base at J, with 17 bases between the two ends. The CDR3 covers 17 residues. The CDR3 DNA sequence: TGCGCCAGCAGCCCTGGACTTGTGGGTGTGAACACCGGGGAGCTGTTTTTT. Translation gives CASSPGLVGVNTGELFF. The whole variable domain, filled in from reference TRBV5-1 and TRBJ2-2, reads KAGVTQTPRYLIKTRGQQVTLSCSPISGHRSVSWYQQTPGQGLQFLFEYFSETQRNKGNFPGRFSGRQFSNSRSEMNVSTLELGDSALYLCASSPGLVGVNTGELFFGEGSRLTVL.

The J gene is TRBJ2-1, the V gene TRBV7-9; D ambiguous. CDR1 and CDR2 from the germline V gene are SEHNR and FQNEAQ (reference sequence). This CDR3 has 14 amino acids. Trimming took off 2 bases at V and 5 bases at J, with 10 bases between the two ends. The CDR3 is CASSLNTGHNEQFF. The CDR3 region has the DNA TGTGCCAGCAGCTTAAATACGGGCCACAATGAGCAGTTCTTC.

As DNA, the CDR3 is TGTGCCAGCAGTCCGACCGGGACCAGTCGCGAGCAGTACTTC. It codes for CASSPTGTSREQYF. V usage is TRBV6-5 and J usage is TRBJ2-5; either TRBD1 or TRBD2 may fit D (5 bases each). The last part of the DNA fits TRBJ2-7 better; the J call may be wrong. The CDR3 has 14 residues. Germline V gene sequence: CDR1 MNHEY, CDR2 SVGAGI.

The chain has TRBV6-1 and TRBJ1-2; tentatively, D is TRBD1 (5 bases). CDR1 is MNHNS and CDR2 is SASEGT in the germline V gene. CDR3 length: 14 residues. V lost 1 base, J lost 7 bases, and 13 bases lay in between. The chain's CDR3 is CASSEEGTPSGYTF. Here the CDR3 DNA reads TGTGCCAGCAGTGAAGAGGGGACCCCTTCTGGCTACACCTTC.

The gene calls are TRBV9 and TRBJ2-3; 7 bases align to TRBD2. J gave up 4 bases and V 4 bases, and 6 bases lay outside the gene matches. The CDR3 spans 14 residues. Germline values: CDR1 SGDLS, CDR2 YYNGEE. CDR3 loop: CASSPRGVSDTQYF. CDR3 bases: TGTGCCAGCAGCCCCCGGGGGGTTTCAGATACGCAGTATTTT.

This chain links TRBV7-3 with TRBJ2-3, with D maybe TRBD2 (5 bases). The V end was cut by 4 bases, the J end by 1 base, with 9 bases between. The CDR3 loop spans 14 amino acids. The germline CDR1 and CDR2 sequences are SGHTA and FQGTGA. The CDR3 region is CASSSIGGTDTQYF. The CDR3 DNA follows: TGTGCCAGCAGCTCCATCGGGGGCACAGATACGCAGTATTTT.

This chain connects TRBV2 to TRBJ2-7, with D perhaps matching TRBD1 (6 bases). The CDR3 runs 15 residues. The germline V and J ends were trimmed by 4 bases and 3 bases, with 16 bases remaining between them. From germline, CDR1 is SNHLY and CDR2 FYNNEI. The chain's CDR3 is CASSGNREPHYEQYF. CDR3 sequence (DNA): TGTGCCAGCAGTGGCAACAGGGAACCCCACTACGAGCAGTACTTC.

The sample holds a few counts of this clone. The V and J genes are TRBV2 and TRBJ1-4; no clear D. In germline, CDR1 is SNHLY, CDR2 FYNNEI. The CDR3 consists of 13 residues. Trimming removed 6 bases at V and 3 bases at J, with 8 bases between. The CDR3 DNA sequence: TGTGCCAGCAGCCGGGATCCTAATGAAAAACTGTTTTTT. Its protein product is CASSRDPNEKLFF.

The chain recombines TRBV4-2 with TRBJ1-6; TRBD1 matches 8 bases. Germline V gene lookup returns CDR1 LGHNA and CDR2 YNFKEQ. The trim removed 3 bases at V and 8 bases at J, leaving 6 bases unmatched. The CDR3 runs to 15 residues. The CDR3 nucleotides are TGTGCCAGCAGCCAGCCGGGACAGGTATATTCACCCCTCCACTTT. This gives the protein CASSQPGQVYSPLHF.

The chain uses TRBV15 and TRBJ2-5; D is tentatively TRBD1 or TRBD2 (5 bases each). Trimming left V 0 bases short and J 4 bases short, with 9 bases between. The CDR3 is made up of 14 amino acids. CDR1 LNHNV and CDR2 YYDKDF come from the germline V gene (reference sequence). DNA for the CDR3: TGTGCCACCAGCAGAGATTTGGGACGAGAGACCCAGTACTTC. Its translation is CATSRDLGRETQYF.